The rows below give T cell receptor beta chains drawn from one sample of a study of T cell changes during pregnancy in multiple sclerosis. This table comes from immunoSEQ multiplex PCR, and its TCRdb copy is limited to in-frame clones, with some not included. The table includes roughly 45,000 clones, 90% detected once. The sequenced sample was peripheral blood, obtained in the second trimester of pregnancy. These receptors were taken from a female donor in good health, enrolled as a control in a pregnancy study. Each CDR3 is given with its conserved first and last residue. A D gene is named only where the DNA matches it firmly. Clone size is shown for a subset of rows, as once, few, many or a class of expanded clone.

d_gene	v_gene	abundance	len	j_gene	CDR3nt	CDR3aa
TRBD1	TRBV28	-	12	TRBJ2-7	TGTGCCAGCAACCCAGGGGGCTACGAGCAGTACTTC	CASNPGGYEQYF
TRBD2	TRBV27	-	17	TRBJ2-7	TGTGCCAGCAGTGGATGGGGAACCCCTAGCGGGAGTCACGAGCAGTACTTC	CASSGWGTPSGSHEQYF
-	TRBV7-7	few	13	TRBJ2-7	TGTGCCAGCAGCTTAGTCTCAGGGTACGAGCAGTACTTC	CASSLVSGYEQYF
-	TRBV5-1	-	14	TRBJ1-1	TGCGCCAGCAGCTTGACTCAAGGGGCGAGCCAAGCTTTCTTT	CASSLTQGASQAFF
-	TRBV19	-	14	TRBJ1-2	TGTGCCAGTAGTGCCGGACAAACTAACTATGGCTACACCTTC	CASSAGQTNYGYTF
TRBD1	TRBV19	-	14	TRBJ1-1	TGTGCCAGTAGTATACAGGGGGCGAACACTGAAGCTTTCTTT	CASSIQGANTEAFF
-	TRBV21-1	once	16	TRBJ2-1	TGTGCCAGCAGCAGGGGACAGGTGTTTTCCTACAATGAGCAGTTCTTC	CASSRGQVFSYNEQFF
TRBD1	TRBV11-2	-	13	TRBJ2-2	TGTGCCAGCAGCTTAACAGGGGCCGGGGAGCTGTTTTTT	CASSLTGAGELFF
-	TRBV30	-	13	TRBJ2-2	TGTGCCTGGACAGGTGGCAACACCGGGGAGCTGTTTTTT	CAWTGGNTGELFF
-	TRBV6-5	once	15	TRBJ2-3	TGTGCCAGCAGTTACTCGGATAGCGTCACAGATACGCAGTATTTT	CASSYSDSVTDTQYF
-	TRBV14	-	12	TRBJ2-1	TGTGCCAGCAGCCCTAACCATAATGAGCAGTTCTTC	CASSPNHNEQFF
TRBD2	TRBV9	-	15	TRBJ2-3	TGTGCCAGCAGCGCATTTAGCGGGGGGGCAGATACGCAGTATTTT	CASSAFSGGADTQYF
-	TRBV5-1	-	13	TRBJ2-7	TGCGCCAGCAGCTCCCTTGCGGGCTACGAGCAGTACTTC	CASSSLAGYEQYF
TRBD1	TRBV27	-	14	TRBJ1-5	TGTGCCAGCGGACAGGGGACTGGCAATCAGCCCCAGCATTTT	CASGQGTGNQPQHF
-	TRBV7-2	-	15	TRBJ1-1	TGTGCCAGCAGCATTTGGACAACCATGAACACTGAAGCTTTCTTT	CASSIWTTMNTEAFF
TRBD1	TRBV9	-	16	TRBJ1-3	TGTGCCAGCAGCTCGGACAGGGGCCTCTCTGGAAACACCATATATTTT	CASSSDRGLSGNTIYF
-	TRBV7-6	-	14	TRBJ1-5	TGTGCCAGCAGCTTATGGGAGGGAGATCAGCCCCAGCATTTT	CASSLWEGDQPQHF
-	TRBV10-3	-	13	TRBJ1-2	TGTGCCATCTTAGGGGAATCGGACTATGGCTACACCTTC	CAILGESDYGYTF
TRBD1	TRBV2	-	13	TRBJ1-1	TGTGCCGCACAGGACAGGGGAGGCACTGAAGCTTTCTTT	CAAQDRGGTEAFF
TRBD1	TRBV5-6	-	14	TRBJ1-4	TGTGCCAGCAGCGGGACAGGGGGGGGTGAAAAACTGTTTTTT	CASSGTGGGEKLFF
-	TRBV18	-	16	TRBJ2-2	TGTGCCAGCTCACCACCTAAGGGGACAAACACCGGGGAGCTGTTTTTT	CASSPPKGTNTGELFF
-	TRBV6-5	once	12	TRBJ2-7	TGTGCCAGCAGTTCCGCCGACAGGCAGCAGTACTTC	CASSSADRQQYF
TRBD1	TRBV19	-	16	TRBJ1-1	TGTGCCAGTAGTATCCACTCCGGGACAGGGGACACTGAAGCTTTCTTT	CASSIHSGTGDTEAFF
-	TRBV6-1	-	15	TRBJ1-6	TGTGCCAGCACGGCGGGGGACATGTATAATTCACCCCTCCACTTT	CASTAGDMYNSPLHF
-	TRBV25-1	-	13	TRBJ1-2	TGTGCCAGCAGTGGAACGGTCAACTATGGCTACACCTTC	CASSGTVNYGYTF
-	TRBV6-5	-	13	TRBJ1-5	TGTGCCAGCAGTTACTCGAGGCGCGATCCCCAGCATTTT	CASSYSRRDPQHF
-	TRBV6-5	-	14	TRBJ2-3	TGTGCCAGCAGTTCTCAGCGGCATACAGATACGCAGTATTTT	CASSSQRHTDTQYF
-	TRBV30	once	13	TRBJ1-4	TGTGCCTGGAGAGGGGATAGGGGTGAAAAACTGTTTTTT	CAWRGDRGEKLFF
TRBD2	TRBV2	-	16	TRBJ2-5	TGTGCCAGCGGGGGACTAGCGGAGATGGGGCAAGAGACCCAGTACTTC	CASGGLAEMGQETQYF
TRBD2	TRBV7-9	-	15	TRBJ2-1	TGTGCCAGCAGCCGTCTAGCGGGGGACTACAATGAGCAGTTCTTC	CASSRLAGDYNEQFF
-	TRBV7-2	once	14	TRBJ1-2	TGTGCCAGCAGCTTAACAGAAGCTAACTATGGCTACACCTTC	CASSLTEANYGYTF
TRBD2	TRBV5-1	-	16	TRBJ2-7	TGCGCCAGCAGCCTAGTAGGTACTAGCGGCTCCTACGAGCAGTACTTC	CASSLVGTSGSYEQYF
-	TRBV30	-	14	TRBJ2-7	TGTGCCTGGAGTGTAACCCGTCCGCCCTACGAGCAGTACTTC	CAWSVTRPPYEQYF
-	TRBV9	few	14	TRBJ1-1	TGTGCCAGCAGCGAAGACATCATTGGCACTGAAGCTTTCTTT	CASSEDIIGTEAFF
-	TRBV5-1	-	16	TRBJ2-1	TGCGCCAGCAGCTTGGGGTCCGCGAGCTCCTACAATGAGCAGTTCTTC	CASSLGSASSYNEQFF
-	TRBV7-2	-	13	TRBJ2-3	TGTGCCAGCAGCTTATTGGGGCCAGATACGCAGTATTTT	CASSLLGPDTQYF
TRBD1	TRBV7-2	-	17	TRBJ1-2	TGTGCCAGCAGCTCCTACAGGGGGCGAGGGTCGGACTATGGCTACACCTTC	CASSSYRGRGSDYGYTF
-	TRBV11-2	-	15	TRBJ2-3	TGTGCCAGCAGCTTAGCGGGAGTAGGCACAGATACGCAGTATTTT	CASSLAGVGTDTQYF
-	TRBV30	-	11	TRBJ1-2	TGTGCCGGCCCGCGGGGAGCTGGCTACACCTTC	CAGPRGAGYTF
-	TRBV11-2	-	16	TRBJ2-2	TGTGCCAGCAGTATCACCACGGGGTCCGTCACCGGGGAGCTGTTTTTT	CASSITTGSVTGELFF
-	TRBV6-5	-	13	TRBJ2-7	TGTGCCAGCAATCATCCCGGGGGTGGGGAGCAGTACTTC	CASNHPGGGEQYF
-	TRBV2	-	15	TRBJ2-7	TGTGCCAGCAGCTCTAGCCCCTTGTTAGCGACCGAGCAGTACTTC	CASSSSPLLATEQYF
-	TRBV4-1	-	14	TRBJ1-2	TGCGCCAGCAGCCAAGGAGGGGAGGGCTATGGCTACACCTTC	CASSQGGEGYGYTF
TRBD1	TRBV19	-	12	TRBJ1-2	TGTGCTGCCGGGACAGCTAACTATGGCTACACCTTC	CAAGTANYGYTF
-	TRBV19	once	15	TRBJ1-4	TGTGCCAGTAGGGACTCGCGAGGAGCTAATGAAAAACTGTTTTTT	CASRDSRGANEKLFF
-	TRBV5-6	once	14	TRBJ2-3	TGTGCCAGCAGCTTGGGTCTCTACACAGATACGCAGTATTTT	CASSLGLYTDTQYF
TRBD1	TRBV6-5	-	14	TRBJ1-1	TGTGCCAGCAGTCGAACCCCAGGGGGAACTGAAGCTTTCTTT	CASSRTPGGTEAFF
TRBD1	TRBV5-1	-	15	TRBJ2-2	TGCGCCAGCAGCTTGGCCGACAGGGGTACCGGGGAGCTGTTTTTT	CASSLADRGTGELFF
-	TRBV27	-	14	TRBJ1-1	TGTGCCAGCAGTTTACGGGGTGGGAACACTGAAGCTTTCTTT	CASSLRGGNTEAFF
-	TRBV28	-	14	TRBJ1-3	TGTGCCAGCAGTTTTCGGGGGGCTGGAAACACCATATATTTT	CASSFRGAGNTIYF
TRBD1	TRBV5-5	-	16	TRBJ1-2	TGTGCCAGCAGCTTGGCCCCGGACAGGGCCCCATATGGCTACACCTTC	CASSLAPDRAPYGYTF
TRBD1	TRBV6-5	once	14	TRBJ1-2	TGTGCCACCACCGAGAAGGACAGGCACTATGGCTACACCTTC	CATTEKDRHYGYTF